This paragraph covers one T cell receptor (beta chain) sequence. What it binds is not known. This entry comes from a study of cytomegalovirus exposure and HLA in healthy donors. Regarding the study as a whole: Among TCR sequences, most were rare, though some public TCRs appeared in many donors. Sequencing likely caused a cluster of highly shared sequence variants. Per a prior analysis, the majority of TCR beta V segments were productive roughly 90% or roughly 30% of the time. Researchers catalogued some 160 TCR beta chains as cytomegalovirus-associated.

The PCR made use of 60 Vbeta and 13 Jbeta primers. Sequencing used immunoSEQ multiplex PCR; TCRdb keeps in-frame clones, though not all of them. Altogether under 150,000 clones are present, 75% to 85% being singletons, with the ten largest covering about 4%. The CDR3 is 15 amino acids. J lost 4 bases, V lost 2 bases, and 4 bases had no gene match. The germline gives CDR1 LGHNA, CDR2 YNFKEQ. The material sequenced was PBMCs. J is TRBJ2-7 and V is TRBV4-2; 11 bases are shared with TRBD2. The clonotype comes from a woman between 40 and 50 years old in good health and CMV-seronegative. In nucleotides, the CDR3 is TGTGCCAGCAGCCAACCCACTAGCGGGAGATACGAGCAGTACTTC. It translates to CASSQPTSGRYEQYF.